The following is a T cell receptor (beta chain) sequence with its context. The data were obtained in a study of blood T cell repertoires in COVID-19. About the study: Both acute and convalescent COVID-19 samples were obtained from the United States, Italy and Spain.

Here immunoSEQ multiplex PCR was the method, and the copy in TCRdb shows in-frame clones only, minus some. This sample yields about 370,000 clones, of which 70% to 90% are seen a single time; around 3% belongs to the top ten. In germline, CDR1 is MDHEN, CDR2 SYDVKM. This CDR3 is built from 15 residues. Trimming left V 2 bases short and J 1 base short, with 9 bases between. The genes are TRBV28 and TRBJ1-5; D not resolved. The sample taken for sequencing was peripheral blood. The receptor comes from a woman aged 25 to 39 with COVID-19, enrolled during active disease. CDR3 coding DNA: TGTGCCAGCAGTTTAGGAGGGTTAAGCAATCAGCCCCAGCATTTT. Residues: CASSLGGLSNQPQHF.